Shown below are 6 T cell receptor beta chains from a single sample sequenced in a study of neoadjuvant anti-PD-1 for oral cavity cancer. TCRdb's table, derived via immunoSEQ multiplex PCR, lists solely in-frame clones and lacks some. The table has around 16,000 clones, 55% to 70% seen once; the top ten hold about 2.6%. The sequencing here drew on PBMCs, taken before nivolumab (anti-PD-1) treatment. The receptors shown here come from a person aged 35 to 85 with oral cavity squamous cell carcinoma.

This chain joins TRBV13 and TRBJ1-2; D ambiguous. The germline V gene has CDR1 PRHDT and CDR2 FYEKMQ (reference sequence). The germline V and J ends were trimmed by 5 bases and 8 bases, with 21 bases remaining between them. The CDR3 loop spans 15 amino acids. The CDR3 loop is CASSRTEDYFGGYTF. Written as DNA, the CDR3 is TGTGCCAGCAGCCGGACGGAAGACTATTTTGGCGGCTACACCTTC.

The gene calls are TRBV7-2 and TRBJ2-2; TRBD1 agrees at 9 bases. The CDR3 has 14 amino acids. Per germline, CDR1 SGHTA and CDR2 FQGNSA. Trimming removed 8 bases from V and 5 bases from J; junction bases left unmatched: 6. This CDR3 reads CASGTGIWTGELFF. Here the CDR3 DNA reads TGTGCCAGCGGGACAGGGATCTGGACCGGGGAGCTGTTTTTT.

This clone was picked up one time. J is TRBJ2-3 and V is TRBV4-1; tentatively, D is TRBD2 (7 bases). The germline gives CDR1 MGHRA, CDR2 YSYEKL. With 8 bases removed from V and 4 bases from J, the gap between germline ends came to 16 bases. The CDR3 contains 14 residues. The CDR3 bases are TGCGCCAGCGGCCTGGGGGGGCATGCAGATACGCAGTATTTT. It is translated as CASGLGGHADTQYF.

V and J are TRBV6-5 and TRBJ1-1, with 8 bases aligning to TRBD1. Losses at the gene ends were 2 bases for V and 4 bases for J; bases not matched to a gene: 9. This CDR3 comprises 16 residues. The germline CDR1 and CDR2 sequences are MNHEY and SVGAGI. CDR3 amino acids: CASSYPLRGPGTEAFF. The DNA for the CDR3 is TGTGCCAGCAGTTACCCACTCAGGGGGCCCGGCACTGAAGCTTTCTTT.

For the CDR3, the DNA is TGTGCCAGCAGCCAAGGGACAGGGAGGTACAACACTGAAGCTTTCTTT. This sequence encodes CASSQGTGRYNTEAFF. The rearrangement uses TRBV5-6 and TRBJ1-1; TRBD1 aligns across 9 bases. The V segment lost 4 bases and the J segment 2 bases; nucleotides outside the gene matches: 9. The CDR3 contains 16 residues. CDR1 is SGHDT, CDR2 YYEEEE, per germline.

In its sample, this clone was seen a few times. The chain recombines TRBV14 with TRBJ2-7; the match to TRBD2 covers 9 bases. The length of the CDR3 is 13 residues. V dropped 4 bases and J dropped 6; count of bases not matched to a gene: 4. Per the germline V gene, CDR1 is SGHDN and CDR2 is FVKESK. CDR3 bases: TGTGCCAGCAGCCTCGGACTAGCGTTCGAGCAGTACTTC. Translation gives CASSLGLAFEQYF.